The 2 T cell receptor beta chains given below trace back to one sample, sequenced in a study of cytotoxic CD8 clonotypes in ibrutinib-treated CLL. The data were produced by immunoSEQ multiplex PCR, yet TCRdb's version contains in-frame clones alone and is incomplete. The sample contains more than 300,000 clones, more than 65% of which appear only once. This material consisted of PBMCs, taken before ibrutinib treatment. The receptors were sampled from a human donor with chronic lymphocytic leukemia.

V gene TRBV27 combines with J gene TRBJ2-5; D gene unclear. The CDR3 runs 13 residues. Between the trimmed V and J ends, which lost 2 bases and 1 base, there was a span of 5 bases. Per germline, CDR1 MNHEY and CDR2 SMNVEV (reference sequence). The CDR3 sequence is CASSLRAQETQYF. CDR3 sequence (DNA): TGTGCCAGCAGTTTACGAGCCCAAGAGACCCAGTACTTC.

The V gene is TRBV6-1, the J gene TRBJ1-5, with TRBD1 matching 8 bases. J lost 7 bases, V lost 6 bases, and 11 bases had no gene match. The CDR3 contains 15 residues. Germline V gives CDR1 MNHNS, CDR2 SASEGT. DNA for the CDR3: TGTGCCAGCAGCCCTATCGGACAGGGTCCACAGCCCCAGCATTTT. Translated, it gives CASSPIGQGPQPQHF.